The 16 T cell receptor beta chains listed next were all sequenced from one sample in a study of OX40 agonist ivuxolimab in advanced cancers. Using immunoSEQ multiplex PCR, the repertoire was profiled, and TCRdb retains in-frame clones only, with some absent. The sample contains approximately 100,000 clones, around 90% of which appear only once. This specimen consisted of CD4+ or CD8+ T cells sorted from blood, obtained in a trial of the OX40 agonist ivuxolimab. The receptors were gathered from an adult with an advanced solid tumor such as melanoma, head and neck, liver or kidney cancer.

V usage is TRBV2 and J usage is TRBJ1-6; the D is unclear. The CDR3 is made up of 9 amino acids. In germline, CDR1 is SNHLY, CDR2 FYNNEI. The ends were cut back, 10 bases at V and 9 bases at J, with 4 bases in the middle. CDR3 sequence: CAKGSPLHF. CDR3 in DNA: TGTGCCAAGGGTTCACCCCTCCACTTT. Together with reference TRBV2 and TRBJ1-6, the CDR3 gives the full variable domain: EPEVTQTPSHQVTQMGQEVILRCVPISNHLYFYWYRQILGQKVEFLVSFYNNEISEKSEIFDDQFSVERPDGSNFTLKIRSTKLEDSAMYFCAKGSPLHFGNGTRLTVT.

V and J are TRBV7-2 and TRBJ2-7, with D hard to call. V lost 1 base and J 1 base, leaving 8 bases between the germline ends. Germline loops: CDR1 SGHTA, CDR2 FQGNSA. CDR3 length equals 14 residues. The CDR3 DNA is TGTGCCAGCAGCTTAGTCGGCGGATCCTACGAGCAGTACTTC. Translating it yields CASSLVGGSYEQYF.

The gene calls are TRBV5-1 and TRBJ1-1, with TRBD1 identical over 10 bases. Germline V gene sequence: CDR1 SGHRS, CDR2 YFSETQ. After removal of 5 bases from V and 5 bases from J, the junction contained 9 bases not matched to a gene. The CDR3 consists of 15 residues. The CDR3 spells CASRFTGTGETEAFF. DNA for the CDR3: TGCGCCAGCAGGTTTACCGGGACAGGGGAAACTGAAGCTTTCTTT.

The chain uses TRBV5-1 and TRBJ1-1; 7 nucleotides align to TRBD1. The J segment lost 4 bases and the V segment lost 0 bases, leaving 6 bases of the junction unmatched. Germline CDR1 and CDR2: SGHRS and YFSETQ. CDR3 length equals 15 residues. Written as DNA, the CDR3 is TGCGCCAGCAGCTTGGGAGGGGGCGCGAGCACTGAAGCTTTCTTT. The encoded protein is CASSLGGGASTEAFF.

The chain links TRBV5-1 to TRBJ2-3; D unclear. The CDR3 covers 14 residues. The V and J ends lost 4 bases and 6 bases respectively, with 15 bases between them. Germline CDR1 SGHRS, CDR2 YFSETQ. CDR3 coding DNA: TGCGCCAGCAGCACCGGACGGATCCAGGATACGCAGTATTTT. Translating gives CASSTGRIQDTQYF.

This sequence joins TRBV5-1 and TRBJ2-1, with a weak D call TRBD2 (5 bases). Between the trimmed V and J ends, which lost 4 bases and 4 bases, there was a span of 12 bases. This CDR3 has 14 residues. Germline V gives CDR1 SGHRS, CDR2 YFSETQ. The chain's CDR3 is CASSPSPGYNEQFF. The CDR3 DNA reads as TGCGCCAGCAGCCCGTCGCCGGGATACAATGAGCAGTTCTTC.

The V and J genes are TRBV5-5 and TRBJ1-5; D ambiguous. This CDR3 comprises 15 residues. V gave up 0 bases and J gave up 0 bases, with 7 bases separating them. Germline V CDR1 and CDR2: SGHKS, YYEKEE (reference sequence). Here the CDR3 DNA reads TGTGCCAGCAGCTTGGTCCCATATAGCAATCAGCCCCAGCATTTT. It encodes CASSLVPYSNQPQHF.

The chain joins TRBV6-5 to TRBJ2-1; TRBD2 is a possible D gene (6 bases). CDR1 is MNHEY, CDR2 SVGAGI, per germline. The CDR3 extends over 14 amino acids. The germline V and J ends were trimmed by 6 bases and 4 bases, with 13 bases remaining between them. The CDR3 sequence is CASSTSYPYNEQFF. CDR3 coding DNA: TGTGCCAGCAGCACTAGCTATCCGTACAATGAGCAGTTCTTC.

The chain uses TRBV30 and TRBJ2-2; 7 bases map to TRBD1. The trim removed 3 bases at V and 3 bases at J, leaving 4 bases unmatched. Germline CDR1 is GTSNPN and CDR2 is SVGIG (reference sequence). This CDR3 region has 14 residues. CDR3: CAWSLTGYTGELFF. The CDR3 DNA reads TGTGCCTGGAGCCTGACAGGGTACACCGGGGAGCTGTTTTTT.

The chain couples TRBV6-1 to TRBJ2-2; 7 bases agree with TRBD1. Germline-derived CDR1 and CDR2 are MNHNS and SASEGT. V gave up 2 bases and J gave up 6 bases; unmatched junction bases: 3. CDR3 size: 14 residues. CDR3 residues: CASSENRGAGELFF. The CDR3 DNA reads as TGTGCCAGCAGTGAAAACAGGGGCGCCGGGGAGCTGTTTTTT.

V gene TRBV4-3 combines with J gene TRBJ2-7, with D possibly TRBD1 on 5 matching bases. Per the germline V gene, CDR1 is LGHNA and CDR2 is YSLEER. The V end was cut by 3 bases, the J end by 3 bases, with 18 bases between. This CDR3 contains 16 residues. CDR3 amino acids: CASSQIQTAIIYEQYF. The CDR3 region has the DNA TGCGCCAGCAGCCAGATACAGACAGCAATAATCTACGAGCAGTACTTC.

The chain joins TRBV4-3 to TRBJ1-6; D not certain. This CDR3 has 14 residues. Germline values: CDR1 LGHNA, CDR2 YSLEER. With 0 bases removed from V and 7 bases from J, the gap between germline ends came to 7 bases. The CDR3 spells CASSQDSKNSPLHF. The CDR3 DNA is TGCGCCAGCAGCCAAGATAGCAAGAATTCACCCCTCCACTTT.

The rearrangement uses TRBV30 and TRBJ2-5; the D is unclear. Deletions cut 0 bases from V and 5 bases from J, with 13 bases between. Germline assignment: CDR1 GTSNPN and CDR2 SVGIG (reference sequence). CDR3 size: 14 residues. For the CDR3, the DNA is TGTGCCTGGAGTGTACGGGCTAGTCTGGAGACCCAGTACTTC. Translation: CAWSVRASLETQYF.

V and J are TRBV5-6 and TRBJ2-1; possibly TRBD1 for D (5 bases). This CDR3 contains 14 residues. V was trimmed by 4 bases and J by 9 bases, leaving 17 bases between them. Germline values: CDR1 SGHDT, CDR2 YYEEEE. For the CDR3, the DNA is TGTGCCAGCAGCCCCGCGACCTCAGGGCTTGAGCAGTTCTTC. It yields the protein CASSPATSGLEQFF.

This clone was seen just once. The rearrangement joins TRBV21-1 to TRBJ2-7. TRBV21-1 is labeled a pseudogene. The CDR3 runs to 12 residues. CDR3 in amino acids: CASSKVPYEQYF. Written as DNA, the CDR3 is TGTGCCAGCAGCAAAGTCCCCTACGAGCAGTACTTC.

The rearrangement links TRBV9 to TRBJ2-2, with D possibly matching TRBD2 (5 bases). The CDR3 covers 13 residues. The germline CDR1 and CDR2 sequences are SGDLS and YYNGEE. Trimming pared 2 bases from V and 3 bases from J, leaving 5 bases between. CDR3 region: CASSVDYTGELFF. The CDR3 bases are TGTGCCAGCAGCGTGGACTACACCGGGGAGCTGTTTTTT.